The text below deals with one T cell receptor beta chain. Its cognate antigen is unknown. Per the original data handling: ImmunoSEQ junction-only sequences lacked quality scores, so their filtering differed. Profiled with immunoSEQ multiplex PCR; TCRdb holds only in-frame clones, not every one. The V and J calls and clone size come from that table; D and trimming were worked out from the DNA. This table holds about 1.9 million clones, 80% to 95% found once. Trimming pared 3 bases from V and 4 bases from J, leaving 18 bases between. This CDR3 spans 16 amino acids. Germline values: CDR1 LNHDA, CDR2 SQIVND (reference sequence). The naive CD8 fraction comprised CD45RO-negative cells positively selected for CCR7 and excluded terminally differentiated effector memory CD45RA+ cells. Donors were healthy HIV-negative adults without recent acute infections or vaccinations. The record originates from a study of shared clonotypes between healthy human individuals. Study results and caveats: Estimated clonotype richness was generally higher in naive than memory subsets. Clonotypes that were shared across a few donors made up around 4.6% of naive CD4 clonotypes.

The sample consisted of naive CD8+ T cells from PBMCs. The TCR was taken from a man aged 18 to 30 in good health. Some clones in this sample may be carry-over from other donors' samples. This chain joins TRBV19 and TRBJ1-2, with a tentative D call TRBD1 (5 bases). Here the CDR3 reads CASSMRGGRPGYGYTF. CDR3 DNA sequence: TGTGCCAGTAGTATGAGGGGAGGACGCCCGGGCTATGGCTACACCTTC.